These 5 T cell receptor beta chains came from one sample sequenced in a study of T cell responses to AZD1222 COVID-19 vaccine. TCRdb keeps only in-frame clones here, not all; method: immunoSEQ multiplex PCR. The table has 90,000 to 100,000 clones, 85% seen once; the top ten hold 4.5%. Sequencing was performed on peripheral blood, taken 28 days after the second AZD1222 dose. All receptors derive from an adult who received the AZD1222 COVID-19 vaccine.

This chain uses TRBV10-3 with TRBJ2-7; D is perhaps TRBD2 (5 bases). The CDR3 length is 16 residues. With 5 bases removed from V and 0 bases from J, the gap between germline ends came to 17 bases. Germline V lookup: CDR1 ENHRY, CDR2 SYGVKD. The CDR3 nucleotides are TGTGCCATCAGTAGTATGGTAAGGAGGAGCTCCTACGAGCAGTACTTC. This sequence encodes CAISSMVRRSSYEQYF.

This clone was recorded once. V is TRBV7-2 and J is TRBJ2-7; D uncertain. V lost 1 base and J lost 4, with 14 bases in between. CDR1 and CDR2 (germline): SGHTA, FQGNSA. There are 15 residues in the CDR3. The CDR3 DNA reads as TGTGCCAGCAGCTTAGGCCCCGGGCTTGAATACGAGCAGTACTTC. Its translation is CASSLGPGLEYEQYF.

This chain uses TRBV7-2 with TRBJ2-1; 12 positions match TRBD2. The CDR3 extends over 18 amino acids. Germline values: CDR1 SGHTA, CDR2 FQGNSA. The trim removed 2 bases at V and 5 bases at J, leaving 10 bases unmatched. This CDR3 is CASSLLLAGGIGHNEQFF. The CDR3 DNA reads TGTGCCAGCAGCTTACTACTAGCGGGGGGAATCGGGCACAATGAGCAGTTCTTC.

This clone has just one count. This rearrangement joins TRBV7-6 to TRBJ1-1; D may be TRBD1 (5 bases). CDR3 size: 13 residues. V was shortened by 2 bases and J by 4 bases, with 8 bases between the two germline ends. From germline, CDR1 is SGHVS and CDR2 FNYEAQ. CDR3 nucleotides: TGTGCCAGCAGCTTAACTGACAGCACTGAAGCTTTCTTT. It is translated as CASSLTDSTEAFF.

The chain uses TRBV2 and TRBJ1-4; TRBD1 might be the D (6 bases). The CDR3 contains 14 residues. V was clipped by 5 bases and J by 7 bases, with 14 bases between them. The germline CDR1 and CDR2 sequences are SNHLY and FYNNEI. CDR3 bases: TGTGCCAGCAGTCGGACAGCCTTCTTTGAAAAACTGTTTTTT. It codes for CASSRTAFFEKLFF. Combining the CDR3 with reference TRBV2 and TRBJ1-4 gives the whole variable domain EPEVTQTPSHQVTQMGQEVILRCVPISNHLYFYWYRQILGQKVEFLVSFYNNEISEKSEIFDDQFSVERPDGSNFTLKIRSTKLEDSAMYFCASSRTAFFEKLFFGSGTQLSVL.